What follows are 8 T cell receptor beta chains derived from one specimen sequenced in a study of blood T cell repertoires in COVID-19. Repertoires were generated with immunoSEQ multiplex PCR, while TCRdb's copy carries only in-frame clones and drops some. The sample holds about 100,000 clones, around 81% seen once. The sample taken for sequencing was peripheral blood. All receptors come from a woman aged 70-85 years with acute or convalescent COVID-19.

The V call is TRBV29-1, the J call TRBJ2-5; 9 bases line up with TRBD1. The CDR3 has 13 amino acids. CDR1 and CDR2 (germline): SQVTM, ANQGSEA. V gave up 7 bases and J gave up 5 bases; unmatched junction bases: 8. CDR3 sequence: CSADRGATETQYF. CDR3 in DNA: TGCAGCGCAGACAGGGGGGCCACCGAGACCCAGTACTTC.

The J gene is TRBJ2-2, the V gene TRBV5-6; D is perhaps TRBD2 (6 bases). CDR1 and CDR2 (germline): SGHDT, YYEEEE. Trimming cost V 4 bases and J 1 base, with 14 bases left between them. The length of the CDR3 is 16 residues. CDR3 loop: CASSPFGGLNTGELFF. CDR3 coding DNA: TGTGCCAGCAGCCCCTTTGGGGGACTGAACACCGGGGAGCTGTTTTTT. Full variable domain (remainder filled in from reference TRBV5-6 and TRBJ2-2): DAGVTQSPTHLIKTRGQQVTLRCSPKSGHDTVSWYQQALGQGPQFIFQYYEEEERQRGNFPDRFSGHQFPNYSSELNVNALLLGDSALYLCASSPFGGLNTGELFFGEGSRLTVL.

The chain has TRBV5-1 and TRBJ1-1; D may be TRBD1 (6 bases). Deletions cut 3 bases from V and 2 bases from J, with 11 bases between. Germline V gene sequence: CDR1 SGHRS, CDR2 YFSETQ. The CDR3 is 14 amino acids. The CDR3 loop reads CASSWDTQNTEAFF. The CDR3 DNA reads as TGCGCCAGCAGCTGGGACACCCAAAACACTGAAGCTTTCTTT. The variable domain in full, with the rest retrieved from reference TRBV5-1 and TRBJ1-1, is KAGVTQTPRYLIKTRGQQVTLSCSPISGHRSVSWYQQTPGQGLQFLFEYFSETQRNKGNFPGRFSGRQFSNSRSEMNVSTLELGDSALYLCASSWDTQNTEAFFGQGTRLTVV.

J is TRBJ2-3 and V is TRBV10-1; D possibly corresponds to TRBD2 (6 bases). Germline V gene data show CDR1 as WNHNN and CDR2 as SYGVQD (reference sequence). The V end lost 6 bases, the J end lost 3 bases, and 16 bases lay between the germline ends. This CDR3 region has 15 residues. CDR3 sequence reads: CASSYGRGRTDTQYF. CDR3 nucleotides: TGCGCCAGCAGCTATGGGCGGGGAAGGACAGATACGCAGTATTTT.

This chain connects TRBV4-3 to TRBJ2-2; TRBD2 matches at 14 bases. CDR3 length: 20 residues. V lost 0 bases to trimming and J lost 4 bases; unmatched junction nucleotides: 10. The germline gives CDR1 LGHNA, CDR2 YSLEER. As DNA, the CDR3 is TGCGCCAGCAGCCAAGATTTAGTTTGGACTAGCGGGGGGTCCACCGGGGAGCTGTTTTTT. Its protein is CASSQDLVWTSGGSTGELFF.

This clone was seen a few times. The rearrangement uses TRBV21-1 and TRBJ1-4; TRBD1, the table's D call, lacks a check against the DNA. TRBV21-1 is assigned pseudogene status. The CDR3 loop spans 16 amino acids. CDR3 bases: TGTGCCAGCAGCAAAGAAGTTAAACAGAGAAATGAAAAACTGTTTTTT. This gives the protein CASSKEVKQRNEKLFF.

This clone was recorded a few times. The chain recombines TRBV5-1 with TRBJ1-1; 8 nucleotides match TRBD1. The CDR3 spans 16 residues. CDR1 and CDR2 from the germline V gene are SGHRS and YFSETQ. The V segment lost 2 bases and the J segment 0 bases; nucleotides outside the gene matches: 6. CDR3 in DNA: TGCGCCAGCAGCTTATCCGGGACAGGCATGAACACTGAAGCTTTCTTT. This translates into CASSLSGTGMNTEAFF.

The genes are TRBV2 and TRBJ1-1; tentative D call: TRBD1 (5 bases). CDR1 and CDR2 from the germline V gene are SNHLY and FYNNEI. CDR3 length: 13 amino acids. Trimming removed 5 bases from V and 5 bases from J, with 12 bases in between. In nucleotides, the CDR3 is TGTGCCAGCAGTCTCGGGGGAAGTACTGAAGCTTTCTTT. Translated, it gives CASSLGGSTEAFF.